The 4 T cell receptor beta chains given below trace back to one sample, sequenced in a study of human T cells and chemical hapten exposure. Time point specified: pre-sensitization, week 0. As for treatment: therapeutic diphenylcyclopropenone sensitization with weekly scalp DPC. One entry per CDR3 protein results from TCRdb running MiXCR on the RACE reads. The sample carries a few hundred thousand distinct CDR3 sequences, 4.5% to 5.5% recorded once. The starting material was whole blood, obtained in connection with sensitization to the hapten diphenylcyclopropenone (DPC). The receptors stem from a woman aged 18 to 35 with alopecia areata. Some clones in this sample may be carry-over from other donors' samples.

The table lists this clonotype with many counts. This rearrangement joins TRBV9 to TRBJ2-1; 9 nucleotides line up with TRBD2. Germline CDR1 SGDLS, CDR2 YYNGEE. The CDR3 runs to 16 residues. Trimming took 1 base from V and 5 from J; bases not matched to a gene: 7. The DNA of the CDR3 is TGTGCCAGCAGCGTACCTAGGACTAGCGTTAACAATGAGCAGTTCTTC. Translated: CASSVPRTSVNNEQFF.

Of note for this clonotype: It may be a read error: a sequence one base away is much more abundant. CDR3 sequence: CASSADRGPNEQYF. The CDR3 bases are TGTGCCAGCAGCGCGGACAGGGGACCCAACGAGCAGTACTTC. The chain links TRBV9 to TRBJ2-7, with 9 bases identical to TRBD1. CDR1 is SGDLS and CDR2 is YYNGEE in the germline V gene. The CDR3 loop spans 14 amino acids. Unmatched junction bases numbered 6, after V lost 3 bases and J lost 5 bases.

The rearrangement uses TRBV20-1 and TRBJ1-5; D may be TRBD1 (5 bases). The germline V gene has CDR1 DFQATT and CDR2 SNEGSKA (reference sequence). This CDR3 is 14 amino acids long. Trimming removed 4 bases at V and 0 bases at J, with 10 bases between. The CDR3 bases are TGCAGTGCTATTTCGGGGGGTAGCAATCAGCCCCAGCATTTT. It yields the protein CSAISGGSNQPQHF.

This clonotype was found many times. The chain carries TRBV2 and TRBJ2-3; D assignment may be TRBD1 or TRBD2 (5 bases each). V was clipped by 1 base and J by 8 bases, with 16 bases between them. The V gene's germline CDR1 is SNHLY and CDR2 FYNNEI. CDR3 length equals 15 residues. The chain's CDR3 is CASSEVRRRGGTQYF. CDR3 in DNA: TGTGCCAGCAGTGAAGTCAGACGGCGTGGGGGTACGCAGTATTTT.